This record concerns one T cell receptor (beta chain) sequence. Its target is not known. Deletions cut 3 bases from V and 5 bases from J, with 13 bases between. This CDR3 has 14 residues. Germline CDR1 reads KGHSH; CDR2 reads LQKENI. The data derive from a study of T cell responses to AZD1222 COVID-19 vaccine. Overall study results and limits: Two AZD1222 administrations were followed by greater Spike-specific TCR breadth and depth. Among vaccine-associated CD4 TCRs, coverage spanned spike, with dominance at 160-218 and 743-854.

Sequenced by immunoSEQ multiplex PCR; TCRdb stores in-frame clones only, minus some. This repertoire shows tens of thousands of clones, roughly 87% found once; its top ten account for 15% to 20%. The sample here was peripheral blood, taken on day 0 of AZD1222 vaccination. The J gene is TRBJ1-1, the V gene TRBV18, with D perhaps TRBD1 (5 bases). This TCR came from an adult in good health. The CDR3 loop is CASSPGTSGTEAFF. DNA for the CDR3: TGTGCCAGCTCACCCGGGACGAGCGGAACTGAAGCTTTCTTT. The variable domain in full, with the rest retrieved from reference TRBV18 and TRBJ1-1, is NAGVMQNPRHLVRRRGQEARLRCSPMKGHSHVYWYRQLPEEGLKFMVYLQKENIIDESGMPKERFSAEFPKEGPSILRIQQVVRGDSAAYFCASSPGTSGTEAFFGQGTRLTVV.